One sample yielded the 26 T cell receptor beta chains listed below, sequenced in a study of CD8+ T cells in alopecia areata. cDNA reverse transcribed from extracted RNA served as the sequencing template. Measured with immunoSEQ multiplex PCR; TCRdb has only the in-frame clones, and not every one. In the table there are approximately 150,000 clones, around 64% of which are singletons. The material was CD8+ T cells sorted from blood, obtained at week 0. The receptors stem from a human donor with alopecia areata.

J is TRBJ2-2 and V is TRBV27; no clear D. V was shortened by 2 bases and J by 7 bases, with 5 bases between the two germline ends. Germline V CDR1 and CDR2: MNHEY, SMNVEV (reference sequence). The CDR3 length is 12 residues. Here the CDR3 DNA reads TGTGCCAGCAGTTTAGTTGGCGGGGAGCTGTTTTTT. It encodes CASSLVGGELFF.

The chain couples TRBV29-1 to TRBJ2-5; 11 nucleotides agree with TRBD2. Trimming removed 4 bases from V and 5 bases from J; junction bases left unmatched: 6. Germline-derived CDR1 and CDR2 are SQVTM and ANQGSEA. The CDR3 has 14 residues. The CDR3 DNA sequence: TGCAGCGTTGTGCTTAGCGGGGGGGTGGAGACCCAGTACTTC. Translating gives CSVVLSGGVETQYF.

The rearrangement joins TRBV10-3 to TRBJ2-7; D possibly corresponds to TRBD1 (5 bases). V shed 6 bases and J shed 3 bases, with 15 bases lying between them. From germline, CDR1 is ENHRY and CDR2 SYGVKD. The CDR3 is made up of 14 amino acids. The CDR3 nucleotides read TGTGCCATCAGCGAAGATCAGGGTGGCTACGAGCAGTACTTC. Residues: CAISEDQGGYEQYF.

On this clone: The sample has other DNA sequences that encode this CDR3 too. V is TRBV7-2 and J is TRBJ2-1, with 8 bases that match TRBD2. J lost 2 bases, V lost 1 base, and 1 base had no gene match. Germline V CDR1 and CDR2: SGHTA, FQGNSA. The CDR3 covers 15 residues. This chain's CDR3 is CASSLGGGPYNEQFF. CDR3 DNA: TGTGCCAGCAGCTTAGGCGGGGGGCCCTACAATGAGCAGTTCTTC.

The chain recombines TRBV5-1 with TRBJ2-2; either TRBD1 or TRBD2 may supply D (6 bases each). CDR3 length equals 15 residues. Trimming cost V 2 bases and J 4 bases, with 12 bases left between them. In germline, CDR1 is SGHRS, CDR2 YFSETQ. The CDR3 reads CASSLGGGTTGELFF. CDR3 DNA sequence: TGCGCCAGCAGCTTAGGAGGGGGTACCACCGGGGAGCTGTTTTTT.

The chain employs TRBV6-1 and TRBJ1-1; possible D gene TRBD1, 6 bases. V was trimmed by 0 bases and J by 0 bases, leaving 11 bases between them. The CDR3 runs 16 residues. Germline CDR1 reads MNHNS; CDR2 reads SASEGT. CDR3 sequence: CASSEAAGVMNTEAFF. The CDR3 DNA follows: TGTGCCAGCAGTGAAGCAGCAGGGGTAATGAACACTGAAGCTTTCTTT.

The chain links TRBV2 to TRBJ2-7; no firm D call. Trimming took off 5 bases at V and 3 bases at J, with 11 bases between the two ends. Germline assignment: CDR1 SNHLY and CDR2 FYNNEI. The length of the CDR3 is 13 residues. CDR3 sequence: CASSRSGFYEQYF. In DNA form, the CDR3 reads TGTGCCAGCAGTAGGTCCGGATTCTACGAGCAGTACTTC.

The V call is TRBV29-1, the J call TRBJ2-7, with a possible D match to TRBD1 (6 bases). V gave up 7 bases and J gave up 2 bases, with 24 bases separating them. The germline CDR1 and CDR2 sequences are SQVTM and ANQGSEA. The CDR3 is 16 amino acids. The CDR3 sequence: CSALSSLSQGPYEQYF. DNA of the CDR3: TGCAGCGCCTTAAGCTCGTTATCACAGGGCCCCTACGAGCAGTACTTC.

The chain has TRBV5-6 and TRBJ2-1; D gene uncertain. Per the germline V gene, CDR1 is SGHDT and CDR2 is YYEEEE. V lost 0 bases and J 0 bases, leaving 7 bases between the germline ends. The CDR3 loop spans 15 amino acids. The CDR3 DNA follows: TGTGCCAGCAGCTTGGGGGCTAGCTCCTACAATGAGCAGTTCTTC. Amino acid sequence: CASSLGASSYNEQFF.

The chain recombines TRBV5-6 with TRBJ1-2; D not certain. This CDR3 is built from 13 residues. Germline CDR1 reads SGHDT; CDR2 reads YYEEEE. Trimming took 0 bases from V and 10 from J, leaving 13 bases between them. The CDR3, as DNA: TGTGCCAGCAGCTTGGCCGCCCGCGATACCTACACCTTC. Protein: CASSLAARDTYTF.

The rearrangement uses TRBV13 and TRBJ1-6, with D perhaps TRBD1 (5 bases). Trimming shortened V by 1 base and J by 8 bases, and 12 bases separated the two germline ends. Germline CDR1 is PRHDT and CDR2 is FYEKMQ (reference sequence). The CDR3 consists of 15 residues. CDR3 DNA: TGTGCCAGCAGCTTAGCCAGCGACAGTGATTCACCCCTCCACTTT. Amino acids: CASSLASDSDSPLHF.

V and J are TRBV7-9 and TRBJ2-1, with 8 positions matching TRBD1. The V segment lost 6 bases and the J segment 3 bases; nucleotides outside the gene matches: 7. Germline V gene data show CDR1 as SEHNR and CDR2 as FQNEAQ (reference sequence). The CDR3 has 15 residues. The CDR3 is CASSPQGAGYNEQFF. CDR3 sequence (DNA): TGTGCCAGCAGTCCCCAGGGGGCGGGCTACAATGAGCAGTTCTTC.

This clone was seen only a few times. The CDR3 bases are TGTGCCAGCAGTTCGGGCTTGATTCGCTCTGGGGCCAACGTCCTGACTTTC. It yields the protein CASSSGLIRSGANVLTF. The rearrangement links TRBV28 to TRBJ2-6, with D unresolved. Per the germline V gene, CDR1 is MDHEN and CDR2 is SYDVKM. With 4 bases removed from V and 0 bases from J, the gap between germline ends came to 13 bases. This CDR3 contains 17 residues.

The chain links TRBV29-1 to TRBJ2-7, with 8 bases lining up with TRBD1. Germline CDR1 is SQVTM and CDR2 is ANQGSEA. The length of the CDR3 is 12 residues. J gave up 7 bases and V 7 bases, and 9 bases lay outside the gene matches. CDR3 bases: TGCAGCGCCGTGACAGGGGTCGGGGAGCAGTACTTC. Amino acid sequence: CSAVTGVGEQYF.

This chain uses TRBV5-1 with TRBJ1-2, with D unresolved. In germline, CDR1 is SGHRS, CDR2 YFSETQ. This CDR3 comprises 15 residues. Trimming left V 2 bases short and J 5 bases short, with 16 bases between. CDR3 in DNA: TGCGCCAGCAGCTTTTTCGTCGAGGGCGAATATGGCTACACCTTC. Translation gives CASSFFVEGEYGYTF.

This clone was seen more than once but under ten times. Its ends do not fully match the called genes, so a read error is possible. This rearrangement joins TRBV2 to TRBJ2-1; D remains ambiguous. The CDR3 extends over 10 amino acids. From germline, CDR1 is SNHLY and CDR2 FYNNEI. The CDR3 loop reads CARSGDEQFF. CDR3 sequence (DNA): TGTGCCAGGAGTGGGGATGAGCAGTTCTTC.

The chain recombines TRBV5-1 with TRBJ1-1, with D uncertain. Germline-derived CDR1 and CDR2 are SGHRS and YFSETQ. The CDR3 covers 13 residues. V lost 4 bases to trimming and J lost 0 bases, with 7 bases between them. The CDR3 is CASSDSMNTEAFF. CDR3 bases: TGCGCCAGCAGCGACTCTATGAACACTGAAGCTTTCTTT.

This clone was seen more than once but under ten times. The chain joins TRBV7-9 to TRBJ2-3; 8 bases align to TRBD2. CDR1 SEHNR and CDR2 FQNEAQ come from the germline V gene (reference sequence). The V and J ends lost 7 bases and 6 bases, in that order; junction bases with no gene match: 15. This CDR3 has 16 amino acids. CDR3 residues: CASTRRVSGGYDTQYF. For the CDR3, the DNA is TGTGCCAGCACCCGTAGAGTAAGCGGGGGTTATGATACGCAGTATTTT.

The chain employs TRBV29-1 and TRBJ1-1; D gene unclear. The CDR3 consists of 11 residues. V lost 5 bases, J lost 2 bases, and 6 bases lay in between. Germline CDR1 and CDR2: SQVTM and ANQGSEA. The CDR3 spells CSVQDNTEAFF. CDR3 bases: TGCAGCGTTCAGGACAACACTGAAGCTTTCTTT. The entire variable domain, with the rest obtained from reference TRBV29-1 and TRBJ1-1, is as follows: SAVISQKPSRDICQRGTSLTIQCQVDSQVTMMFWYRQQPGQSLTLIATANQGSEATYESGFVIDKFPISRPNLTFSTLTVSNMSPEDSSIYLCSVQDNTEAFFGQGTRLTVV.

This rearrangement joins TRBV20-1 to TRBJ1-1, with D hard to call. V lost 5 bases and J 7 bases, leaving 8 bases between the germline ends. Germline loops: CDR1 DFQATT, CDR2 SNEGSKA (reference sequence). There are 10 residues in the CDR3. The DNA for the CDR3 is TGCAGTGCTGCCCCGGGTGAAGCTTTCTTT. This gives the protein CSAAPGEAFF.

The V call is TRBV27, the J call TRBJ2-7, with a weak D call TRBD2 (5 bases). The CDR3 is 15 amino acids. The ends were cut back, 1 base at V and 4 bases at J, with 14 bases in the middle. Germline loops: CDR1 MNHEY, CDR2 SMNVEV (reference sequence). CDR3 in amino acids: CASSLFALAEYEQYF. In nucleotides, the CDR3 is TGTGCCAGCAGTTTATTTGCGCTAGCTGAATACGAGCAGTACTTC.

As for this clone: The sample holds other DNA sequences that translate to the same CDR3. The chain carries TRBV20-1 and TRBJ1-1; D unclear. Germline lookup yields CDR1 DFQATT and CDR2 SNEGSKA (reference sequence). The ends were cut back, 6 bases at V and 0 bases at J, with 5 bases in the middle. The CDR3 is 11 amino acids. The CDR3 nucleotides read TGCAGTGCGGGTTTGAACACTGAAGCTTTCTTT. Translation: CSAGLNTEAFF.

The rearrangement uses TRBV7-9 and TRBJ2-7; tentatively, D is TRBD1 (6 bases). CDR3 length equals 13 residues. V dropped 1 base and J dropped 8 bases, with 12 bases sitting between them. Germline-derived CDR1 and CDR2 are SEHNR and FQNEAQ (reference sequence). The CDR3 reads CASSLGTAEKQYF. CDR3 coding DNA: TGTGCCAGCAGCTTAGGGACAGCAGAAAAGCAGTACTTC.

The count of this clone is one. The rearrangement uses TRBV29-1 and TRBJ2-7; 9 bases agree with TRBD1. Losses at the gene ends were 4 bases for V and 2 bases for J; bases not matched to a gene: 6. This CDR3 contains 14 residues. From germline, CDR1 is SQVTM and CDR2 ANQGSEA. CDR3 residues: CSVGKTGGPYEQYF. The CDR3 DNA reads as TGCAGCGTTGGGAAGACAGGGGGTCCCTACGAGCAGTACTTC.

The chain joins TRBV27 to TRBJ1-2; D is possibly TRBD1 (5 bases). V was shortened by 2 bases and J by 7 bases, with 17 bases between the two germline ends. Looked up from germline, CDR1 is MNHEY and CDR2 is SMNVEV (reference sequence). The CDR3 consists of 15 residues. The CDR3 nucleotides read TGTGCCAGCAGTTTAGGTCGGACATCGCCCAGTGGCTACACCTTC. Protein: CASSLGRTSPSGYTF.

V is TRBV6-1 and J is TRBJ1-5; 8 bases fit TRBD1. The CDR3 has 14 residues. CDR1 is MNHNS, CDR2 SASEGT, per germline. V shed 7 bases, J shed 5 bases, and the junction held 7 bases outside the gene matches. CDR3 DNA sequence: TGTGCCAGCATCCCTGACAGGGGAGATCAGCCCCAGCATTTT. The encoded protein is CASIPDRGDQPQHF.